These 25 T cell receptor beta chains were all obtained from the same sample, sequenced in a study of neurological immune-mediated disorders. A single record per CDR3 protein comes from TCRdb applying MiXCR to the 5' RACE reads. Of about 88,000 distinct CDR3 sequences in the sample, 3.5% to 4% were seen once. Input material: PBMCs. These receptors were collected from a woman aged 18-29 years with multiple sclerosis.

This clonotype was counted ten times or more. The genes are TRBV6-5 and TRBJ1-1; 7 positions match TRBD1. With 2 bases clipped from V and 1 base from J, the junction kept 7 bases outside the gene matches. Germline CDR1 is MNHEY and CDR2 is SVGAGI. The CDR3 runs 16 residues. The CDR3 region is CASSYARTGGNTEAFF. DNA of the CDR3: TGTGCCAGCAGTTACGCGCGGACAGGTGGGAACACTGAAGCTTTCTTT.

This clonotype was counted ten times or more. This chain connects TRBV28 to TRBJ1-6, with D tentatively TRBD1 (5 bases). Germline V lookup: CDR1 MDHEN, CDR2 SYDVKM. Trimming pared 4 bases from V and 7 bases from J, leaving 8 bases between. CDR3 length: 13 amino acids. The CDR3 spells CASSWDENSPLHF. DNA of the CDR3: TGTGCCAGCAGTTGGGACGAAAATTCACCCCTCCACTTT.

This clonotype showed up just a few times. The chain combines TRBV2 with TRBJ2-7; 7 bases fit TRBD1. Trimming removed 6 bases from V and 6 bases from J; junction bases left unmatched: 2. CDR3 size: 11 residues. Per germline, CDR1 SNHLY and CDR2 FYNNEI. The CDR3 sequence is CASRTGREQYF. CDR3 DNA sequence: TGTGCCAGCAGGACAGGGCGCGAGCAGTACTTC. Filled out from reference TRBV2 and TRBJ2-7, the complete variable domain reads EPEVTQTPSHQVTQMGQEVILRCVPISNHLYFYWYRQILGQKVEFLVSFYNNEISEKSEIFDDQFSVERPDGSNFTLKIRSTKLEDSAMYFCASRTGREQYFGPGTRLTVT.

Ten or more counts support this clonotype. This chain uses TRBV20-1 with TRBJ2-2; D uncertain. Trimming stripped 0 bases from V and 4 bases from J, with 6 bases between. Germline V gene data show CDR1 as DFQATT and CDR2 as SNEGSKA (reference sequence). This CDR3 region has 13 residues. CDR3 nucleotides: TGCAGTGCTAGAGATGCGCGCACCGGGGAGCTGTTTTTT. It is translated as CSARDARTGELFF.

The table lists this clonotype with many counts. The chain employs TRBV2 and TRBJ2-7, with D possibly being TRBD1 (5 bases). This CDR3 contains 12 residues. Germline V gene lookup returns CDR1 SNHLY and CDR2 FYNNEI. V was cut by 10 bases and J by 0 bases, with 10 bases left in between. CDR3 bases: TGTGCCATTCAGGGCGTCTCCTACGAGCAGTACTTC. It yields the protein CAIQGVSYEQYF.

This clonotype was counted ten times or more. The chain recombines TRBV3-1 with TRBJ1-1, with a tentative D call TRBD1 (6 bases). Germline V gene sequence: CDR1 LGHDT, CDR2 YNNKEL (reference sequence). This CDR3 has 14 residues. Trimming cost V 4 bases and J 1 base, with 10 bases left between them. The CDR3 nucleotides are TGTGCCAGCAGCCCGACAGGCGCGAACACTGAAGCTTTCTTT. Its translation: CASSPTGANTEAFF.

This clonotype was recorded at least ten times. The V call is TRBV7-9, the J call TRBJ1-6, with 7 bases identical to TRBD1. The CDR3 has 15 amino acids. CDR1 and CDR2 (germline): SEHNR, FQNEAQ (reference sequence). V gave up 3 bases and J gave up 7 bases; unmatched junction bases: 6. CDR3 sequence (DNA): TGTGCCAGCAGCTTCTCGGACAGGCTAAATTCACCCCTCCACTTT. This gives the protein CASSFSDRLNSPLHF.

In its sample, this clonotype was seen many times. V gene TRBV20-1 combines with J gene TRBJ2-3; D is possibly TRBD2 (6 bases). The ends were cut back, 2 bases at V and 7 bases at J, with 19 bases in the middle. The CDR3 has 15 residues. Germline CDR1 reads DFQATT; CDR2 reads SNEGSKA (reference sequence). CDR3 sequence (DNA): TGCAGTGCTAGAACGGGGGAGCCCAATGGTTATACGCAGTATTTT. Translating gives CSARTGEPNGYTQYF.

This clonotype was seen at least ten times. The chain combines TRBV10-1 with TRBJ1-1, with D perhaps TRBD1 (6 bases). The length of the CDR3 is 16 residues. Trimming removed 3 bases from V and 1 base from J, with 15 bases in between. The germline V gene encodes CDR1 WNHNN and CDR2 SYGVQD (reference sequence). The CDR3 nucleotides are TGCGCCAGCAGTGAACCCACAGGGAGCTGGAACACTGAAGCTTTCTTT. Its translation: CASSEPTGSWNTEAFF.

This clonotype was observed many times. The chain combines TRBV20-1 with TRBJ1-1, with 7 bases matching TRBD1. V gave up 3 bases and J gave up 3 bases; unmatched junction bases: 7. Germline V gene data show CDR1 as DFQATT and CDR2 as SNEGSKA (reference sequence). The CDR3 sequence is 14 residues long. CDR3 DNA sequence: TGCAGTGCTAGCAGAGGGGACAGCCACACTGAAGCTTTCTTT. Its protein product is CSASRGDSHTEAFF.

This clonotype was counted ten times or more. V and J are TRBV3-1 and TRBJ2-5, with D possibly TRBD1 on 5 matching bases. The germline V gene encodes CDR1 LGHDT and CDR2 YNNKEL (reference sequence). This CDR3 is built from 13 residues. The V end lost 0 bases, the J end lost 8 bases, and 10 bases lay between the germline ends. The CDR3 DNA sequence: TGTGCCAGCAGCCAAGAAGGGGTCTTCACCCAGTACTTC. Protein sequence: CASSQEGVFTQYF.

This clonotype was detected a few times. The rearrangement links TRBV25-1 to TRBJ2-5, with D possibly being TRBD2 (5 bases). Trimming took 1 base from V and 2 from J, leaving 11 bases between them. There are 15 residues in the CDR3. The V gene's germline CDR1 is MGHDK and CDR2 SYGVNS. The CDR3 bases are TGTGCCAGCAGTGAATGGCTAGCTAGGCAAGAGACCCAGTACTTC. This codes for CASSEWLARQETQYF.

The table lists this clonotype with many counts. The rearrangement uses TRBV29-1 and TRBJ2-7, with a weak D call TRBD2 (5 bases). Trimming took 6 bases from V and 3 from J, leaving 21 bases between them. The V gene's germline CDR1 is SQVTM and CDR2 ANQGSEA. This CDR3 contains 15 residues. The chain's CDR3 is CSVRRFEGEGYEQYF. As DNA, the CDR3 is TGCAGCGTAAGACGGTTCGAGGGAGAAGGCTACGAGCAGTACTTC.

In this sample, this clonotype turned up many times. The gene calls are TRBV5-4 and TRBJ2-7; 8 nucleotides agree with TRBD2. V shed 4 bases, J shed 4 bases, and the junction held 13 bases outside the gene matches. The CDR3 extends over 16 amino acids. Germline V gene lookup returns CDR1 SGHNT and CDR2 YYREEE (reference sequence). The DNA for the CDR3 is TGTGCCAGCAGCCCTATTAGCGGGGTCCCGTTGTACGAGCAGTACTTC. Amino acids: CASSPISGVPLYEQYF. Filled out from reference TRBV5-4 and TRBJ2-7, the complete variable domain reads ETGVTQSPTHLIKTRGQQVTLRCSSQSGHNTVSWYQQALGQGPQFIFQYYREEENGRGNFPPRFSGLQFPNYSSELNVNALELDDSALYLCASSPISGVPLYEQYFGPGTRLTVT.

The chain combines TRBV7-7 with TRBJ1-5; D gene ambiguous. The CDR3 has 11 amino acids. Germline V gene sequence: CDR1 SSHAT, CDR2 FNYEAQ (reference sequence). The CDR3 DNA reads as TGTGCGTGTGGAGACAATCAGCCCCAGCATTTT. Translation gives CACGDNQPQHF.

This clonotype was observed at least ten times. The chain joins TRBV6-1 to TRBJ1-6, with D possibly being TRBD1 (6 bases). This CDR3 is 14 amino acids long. Trimming stripped 7 bases from V and 8 bases from J, with 15 bases between. Per the germline V gene, CDR1 is MNHNS and CDR2 is SASEGT. The CDR3 sequence is CASTRRAGDSPLHF. DNA of the CDR3: TGTGCCAGCACCCGCAGGGCAGGGGATTCACCCCTCCACTTT.

This clonotype was counted many times. J is TRBJ2-7 and V is TRBV5-1; maybe TRBD1 (6 bases). This CDR3 is 15 amino acids long. CDR1 is SGHRS and CDR2 is YFSETQ in the germline V gene. V dropped 5 bases and J dropped 0 bases, with 15 bases sitting between them. CDR3 nucleotides: TGCGCCAGCAGTGGTCGGGACACCTACTCCTACGAGCAGTACTTC. Translation: CASSGRDTYSYEQYF.

This clonotype was seen repeatedly, ten times or more. The chain recombines TRBV7-8 with TRBJ2-7; maybe TRBD1 (5 bases). There are 15 residues in the CDR3. Trimming pared 5 bases from V and 3 bases from J, leaving 17 bases between. Germline CDR1 is SGHVS and CDR2 is FQNEAQ. As DNA, the CDR3 is TGTGCCAGCAGCCCCCAGGGAACAGCGAACTACGAGCAGTACTTC. Translated, it gives CASSPQGTANYEQYF.

This clonotype was recorded at least ten times. The chain combines TRBV27 with TRBJ1-1; 7 bases agree with TRBD1. Per the germline V gene, CDR1 is MNHEY and CDR2 is SMNVEV (reference sequence). V was pared by 3 bases and J by 4 bases, with 5 bases of the junction left unmatched. The CDR3 is 14 amino acids. Here the CDR3 DNA reads TGTGCCAGCAGTTTTTCGACAGGGAGCACTGAAGCTTTCTTT. Translating gives CASSFSTGSTEAFF.

Concerning this clonotype itself: This sequence may be a read error, since a much larger clone differs from it by one base. The V call is TRBV4-1, the J call TRBJ2-2; possibly TRBD2 for D (5 bases). Germline values: CDR1 MGHRA, CDR2 YSYEKL. The V end was cut by 3 bases, the J end by 3 bases, with 20 bases between. This CDR3 is built from 18 residues. The DNA for the CDR3 is TGCGCCAGCAGCCACAAACTAGAGGACCTGGAATACACCGGGGAGCTGTTTTTT. It codes for CASSHKLEDLEYTGELFF.

Ten or more counts support this clonotype. The chain recombines TRBV12-3 or TRBV12-4 with TRBJ2-7; D not resolved. This CDR3 has 12 residues. The V end lost 0 bases, the J end lost 4 bases, and 4 bases lay between the germline ends. The CDR3 loop reads CASSLAGYEQYF. DNA for the CDR3: TGTGCCAGCAGTTTAGCAGGGTACGAGCAGTACTTC.

This clonotype has just a few counts. The CDR3 region has the DNA TGTGCCAGCAGCCAAGATCTTGCGGCTAGCGGGTCCGAGCAGTACTTC. It encodes CASSQDLAASGSEQYF. The chain recombines TRBV14 with TRBJ2-7; TRBD2 matches at 8 bases. CDR3 length: 16 amino acids. V lost 0 bases and J lost 6; bases outside the gene matches: 10. Germline CDR1 reads SGHDN; CDR2 reads FVKESK.

This clonotype occurred many times. This chain joins TRBV3-1 and TRBJ2-5; D uncertain. Germline CDR1 LGHDT, CDR2 YNNKEL (reference sequence). CDR3 length: 13 amino acids. Between the trimmed V and J ends, which lost 4 bases and 1 base, there was a span of 7 bases. The CDR3 here is CASSPYFQETQYF. The CDR3 DNA follows: TGTGCCAGCAGCCCCTACTTCCAAGAGACCCAGTACTTC.

This clonotype was counted between two and nine times. The rearrangement joins TRBV15 to TRBJ2-3; 10 positions agree with TRBD2. Trimming cost V 3 bases and J 5 bases; bases outside gene matches: 11. Germline V CDR1 and CDR2: LNHNV, YYDKDF (reference sequence). This CDR3 region has 17 residues. The CDR3 nucleotides read TGTGCCACCAGCAGCGCCGAGCTAGCGGGGGTGGGAGATACGCAGTATTTT. This translates into CATSSAELAGVGDTQYF.

This clonotype was seen many times. The chain recombines TRBV5-1 with TRBJ1-5, with a tentative D call TRBD1 (6 bases). CDR1 is SGHRS, CDR2 YFSETQ, per germline. The CDR3 runs to 16 residues. V dropped 0 bases and J dropped 2 bases, with 12 bases sitting between them. The DNA of the CDR3 is TGCGCCAGCAGCTTGGAAGCAGGGGTAGGCAATCAGCCCCAGCATTTT. It encodes CASSLEAGVGNQPQHF. Full variable domain (missing parts from reference TRBV5-1 and TRBJ1-5): KAGVTQTPRYLIKTRGQQVTLSCSPISGHRSVSWYQQTPGQGLQFLFEYFSETQRNKGNFPGRFSGRQFSNSRSEMNVSTLELGDSALYLCASSLEAGVGNQPQHFGDGTRLSIL.